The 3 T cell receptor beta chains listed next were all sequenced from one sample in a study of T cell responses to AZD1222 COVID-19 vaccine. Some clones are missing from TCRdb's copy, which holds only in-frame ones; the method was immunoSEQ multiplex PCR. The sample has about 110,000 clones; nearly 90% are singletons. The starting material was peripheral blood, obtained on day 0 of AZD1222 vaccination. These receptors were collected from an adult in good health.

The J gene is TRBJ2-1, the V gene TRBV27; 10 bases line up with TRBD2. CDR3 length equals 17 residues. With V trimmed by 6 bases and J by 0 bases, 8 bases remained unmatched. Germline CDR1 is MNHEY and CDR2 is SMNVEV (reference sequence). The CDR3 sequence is CASRRTSGGSSYNEQFF. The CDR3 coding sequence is TGTGCCAGCAGACGGACTAGCGGCGGGAGCTCCTACAATGAGCAGTTCTTC.

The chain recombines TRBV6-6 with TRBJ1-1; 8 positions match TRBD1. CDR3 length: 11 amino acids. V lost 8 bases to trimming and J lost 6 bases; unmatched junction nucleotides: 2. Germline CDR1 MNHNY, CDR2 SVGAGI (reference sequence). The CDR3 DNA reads TGTGCCAGCCTGGACAGGGCTGAAGCTTTCTTT. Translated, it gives CASLDRAEAFF.

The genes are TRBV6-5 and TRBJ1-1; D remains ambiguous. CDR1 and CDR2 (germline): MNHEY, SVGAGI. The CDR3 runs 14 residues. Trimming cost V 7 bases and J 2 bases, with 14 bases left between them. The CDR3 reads CASKSAGSNTEAFF. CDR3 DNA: TGTGCCAGCAAGTCGGCGGGGAGCAACACTGAAGCTTTCTTT.